The TCR beta chain described here comes from a study of Ad26.COV2.S vaccination and SARS-CoV-2 variants. Study context: Donor joined the COV1001 Ad26.COV2.S trial arm. The study gave Ad26.COV2.S intramuscularly, once or twice 56 days apart.

V was clipped by 7 bases and J by 0 bases, with 7 bases between them. Germline CDR1 and CDR2: SNHLY and FYNNEI. This CDR3 has 14 amino acids. This sample's treatment: some 20 received Ad26.COV2.S at low or high dose, single or two shots; 5 received placebo; per-sample allocation not given. Day 63 following the first vaccine or placebo injection was when the samples were taken. This adult donor, from Boston, was 18-55 years old. Data came from immunoSEQ multiplex PCR; TCRdb stores just in-frame clones and leaves some out. The table has hundreds of thousands of clones, 89% seen once; the top ten hold roughly 1.5%. About this clone itself: The target antigen is unknown.

Study-wide results and limits: Analytic work on TCR breadth and depth might have understated the full extent of total T cell responses.

The V and J genes are TRBV2 and TRBJ2-6; D gene unclear. This receptor was identified in a person aged 18-60 years who received the Ad26.COV2.S COVID-19 vaccine or a placebo. The specimen comprised peripheral blood, sampled in a trial of Ad26.COV2.S vaccine versus placebo. In DNA form, the CDR3 reads TGTGCCAGCACAGAGTTCTCTGGGGCCAACGTCCTGACTTTC. Residues: CASTEFSGANVLTF.